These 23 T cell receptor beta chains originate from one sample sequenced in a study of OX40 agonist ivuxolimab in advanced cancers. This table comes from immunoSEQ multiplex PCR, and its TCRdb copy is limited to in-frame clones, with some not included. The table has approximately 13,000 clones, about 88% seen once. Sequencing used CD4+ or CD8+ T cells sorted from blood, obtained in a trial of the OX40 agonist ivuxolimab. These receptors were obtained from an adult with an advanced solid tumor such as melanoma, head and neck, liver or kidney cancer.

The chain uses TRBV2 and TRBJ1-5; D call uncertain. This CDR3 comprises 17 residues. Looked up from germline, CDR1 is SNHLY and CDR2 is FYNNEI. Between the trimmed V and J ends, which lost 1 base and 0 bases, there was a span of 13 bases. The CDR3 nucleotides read TGTGCCAGCAGTGAAGAACGGGATTTCACTAGCAATCAGCCCCAGCATTTT. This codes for CASSEERDFTSNQPQHF.

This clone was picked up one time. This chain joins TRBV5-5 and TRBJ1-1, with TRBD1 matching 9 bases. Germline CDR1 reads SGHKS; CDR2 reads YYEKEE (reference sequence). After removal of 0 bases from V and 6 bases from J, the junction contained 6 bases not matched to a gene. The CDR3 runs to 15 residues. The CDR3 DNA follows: TGTGCCAGCAGCTTGGGGAGACAGGGGGTATCTGAAGCTTTCTTT. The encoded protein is CASSLGRQGVSEAFF.

The CDR3 region is CASSQLTGVSSYEQYF. The CDR3, as DNA: TGCGCCAGCAGCCAACTGACAGGGGTAAGCTCCTACGAGCAGTACTTC. The chain employs TRBV4-3 and TRBJ2-7; 8 bases map to TRBD1. The CDR3 totals 16 residues. Germline V CDR1 and CDR2: LGHNA, YSLEER. J was trimmed by 0 bases and V by 2 bases; bases with no gene match: 6.

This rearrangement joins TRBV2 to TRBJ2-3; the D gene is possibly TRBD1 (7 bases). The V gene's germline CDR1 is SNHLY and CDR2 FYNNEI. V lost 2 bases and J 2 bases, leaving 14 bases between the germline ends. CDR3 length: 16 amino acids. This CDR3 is CASSERQGGPTDTQYF. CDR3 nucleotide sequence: TGTGCCAGCAGTGAAAGGCAGGGGGGTCCCACAGATACGCAGTATTTT.

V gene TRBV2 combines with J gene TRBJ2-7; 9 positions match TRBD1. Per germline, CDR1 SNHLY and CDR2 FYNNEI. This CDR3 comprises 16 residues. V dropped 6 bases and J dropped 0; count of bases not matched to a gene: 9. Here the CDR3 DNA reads TGTGCCAGCAGCCCGGGACAGGGTACGAGCTCCTACGAGCAGTACTTC. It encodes CASSPGQGTSSYEQYF.

CDR3 region: CASSSLGGSYYGYTF. As DNA, the CDR3 is TGTGCCAGCAGCTCATTAGGGGGGTCCTACTATGGCTACACCTTC. The chain uses TRBV11-1 and TRBJ1-2; tentative D call: TRBD1 (6 bases). Germline loops: CDR1 SGHAT, CDR2 FQDESV (reference sequence). The CDR3 length is 15 residues. V gave up 4 bases and J gave up 3 bases, with 15 bases separating them.

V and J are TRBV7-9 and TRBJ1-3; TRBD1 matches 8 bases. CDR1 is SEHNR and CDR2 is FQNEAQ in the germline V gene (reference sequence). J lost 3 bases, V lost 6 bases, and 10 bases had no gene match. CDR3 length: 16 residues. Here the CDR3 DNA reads TGTGCCAGCAGTCCCCTTATGGGACAGGATGGAAACACCATATATTTT. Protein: CASSPLMGQDGNTIYF.

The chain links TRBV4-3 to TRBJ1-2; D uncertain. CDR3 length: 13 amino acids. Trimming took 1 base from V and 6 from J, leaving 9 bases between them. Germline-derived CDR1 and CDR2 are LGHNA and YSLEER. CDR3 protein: CASSQVRTDGYTF. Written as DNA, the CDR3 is TGCGCCAGCAGCCAAGTACGCACGGATGGCTACACCTTC.

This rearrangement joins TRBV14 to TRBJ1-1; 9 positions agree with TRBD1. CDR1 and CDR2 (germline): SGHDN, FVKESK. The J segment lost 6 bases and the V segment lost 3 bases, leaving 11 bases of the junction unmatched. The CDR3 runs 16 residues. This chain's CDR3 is CASSQGIQGARSEAFF. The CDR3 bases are TGTGCCAGCAGCCAGGGTATACAGGGGGCGAGATCTGAAGCTTTCTTT.

CDR3 nucleotides: TGTGCCAGCAGTGACTCTCCTGGAGGGGTAGGGCCAGATACGCAGTATTTT. Protein sequence: CASSDSPGGVGPDTQYF. This chain connects TRBV6-4 to TRBJ2-3; D might be TRBD2 (6 bases). The CDR3 covers 17 residues. V dropped 0 bases and J dropped 4 bases, with 17 bases sitting between them. Per germline, CDR1 MRHNA and CDR2 SNTAGT.

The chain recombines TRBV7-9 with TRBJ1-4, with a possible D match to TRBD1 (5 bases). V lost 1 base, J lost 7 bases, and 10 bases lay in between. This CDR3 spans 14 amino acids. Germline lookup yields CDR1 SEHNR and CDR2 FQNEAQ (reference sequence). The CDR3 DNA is TGTGCCAGCAGCTTAGGACCTGGGGGTGAAAAACTGTTTTTT. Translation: CASSLGPGGEKLFF.

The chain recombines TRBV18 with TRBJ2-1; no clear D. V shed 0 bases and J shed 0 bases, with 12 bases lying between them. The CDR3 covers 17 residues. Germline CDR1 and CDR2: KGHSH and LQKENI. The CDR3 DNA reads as TGTGCCAGCTCACCACCAGTCCCCAACAGCTCCTACAATGAGCAGTTCTTC. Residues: CASSPPVPNSSYNEQFF.

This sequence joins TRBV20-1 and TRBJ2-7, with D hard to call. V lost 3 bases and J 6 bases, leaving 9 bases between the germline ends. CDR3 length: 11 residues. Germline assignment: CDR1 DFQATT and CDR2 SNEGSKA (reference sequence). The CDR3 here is CSASYVREQYF. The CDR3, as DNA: TGCAGTGCTAGTTATGTTCGCGAGCAGTACTTC.

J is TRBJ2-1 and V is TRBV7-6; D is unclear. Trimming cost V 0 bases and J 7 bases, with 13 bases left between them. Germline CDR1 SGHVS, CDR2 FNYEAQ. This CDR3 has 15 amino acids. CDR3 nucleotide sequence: TGTGCCAGCAGCTTAGCGTCGGGTAGGTGGAATGAGCAGTTCTTC. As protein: CASSLASGRWNEQFF. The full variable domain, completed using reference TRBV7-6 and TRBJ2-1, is GAGVSQSPRYKVTKRGQDVALRCDPISGHVSLYWYRQALGQGPEFLTYFNYEAQQDKSGLPNDRFSAERPEGSISTLTIQRTEQRDSAMYRCASSLASGRWNEQFFGPGTRLTVL.

The CDR3 reads CASSSTGRPSLNYGYTF. CDR3 DNA: TGTGCCAGTAGTTCGACAGGGAGACCTAGTCTTAACTATGGCTACACCTTC. The chain uses TRBV19 and TRBJ1-2; TRBD1 matches 7 bases. With V trimmed by 5 bases and J by 1 base, 13 bases remained unmatched. Germline lookup yields CDR1 LNHDA and CDR2 SQIVND (reference sequence). The CDR3 is 17 amino acids.

Here the CDR3 DNA reads TGTGCCAGCAGTCCCCGACAGGGGAATGAGCAGTTCTTC. Protein: CASSPRQGNEQFF. V usage is TRBV27 and J usage is TRBJ2-1; 8 bases match TRBD1. CDR1 is MNHEY, CDR2 SMNVEV, per germline (reference sequence). CDR3 size: 13 residues. V trimming: 5 bases; J trimming: 7 bases; junction bases outside the gene matches: 4.

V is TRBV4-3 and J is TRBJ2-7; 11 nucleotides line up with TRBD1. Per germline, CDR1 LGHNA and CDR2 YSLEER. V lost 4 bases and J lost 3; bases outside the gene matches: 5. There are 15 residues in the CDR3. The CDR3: CASSLTGQGDYEQYF. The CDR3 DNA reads TGCGCCAGCAGCCTTACGGGACAGGGGGACTACGAGCAGTACTTC.

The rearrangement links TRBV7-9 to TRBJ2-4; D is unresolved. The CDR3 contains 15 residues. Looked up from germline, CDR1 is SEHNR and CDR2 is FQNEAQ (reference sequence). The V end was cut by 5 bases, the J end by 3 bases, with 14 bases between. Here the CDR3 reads CASSHPSSSKNIQYF. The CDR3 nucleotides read TGTGCCAGCAGCCATCCCTCCTCTAGCAAAAACATTCAGTACTTC.

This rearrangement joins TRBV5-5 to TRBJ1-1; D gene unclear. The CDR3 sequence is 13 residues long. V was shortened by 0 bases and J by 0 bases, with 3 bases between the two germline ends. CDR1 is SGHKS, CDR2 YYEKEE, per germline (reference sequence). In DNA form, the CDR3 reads TGTGCCAGCAGCTTGGAAGTGAACACTGAAGCTTTCTTT. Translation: CASSLEVNTEAFF.

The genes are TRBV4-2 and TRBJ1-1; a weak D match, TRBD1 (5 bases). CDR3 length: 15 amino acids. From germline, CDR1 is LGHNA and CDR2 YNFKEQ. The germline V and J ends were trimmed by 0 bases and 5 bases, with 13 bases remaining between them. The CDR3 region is CASSQDSAGRTEAFF. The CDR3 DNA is TGTGCCAGCAGCCAAGATTCGGCAGGGCGGACTGAAGCTTTCTTT.

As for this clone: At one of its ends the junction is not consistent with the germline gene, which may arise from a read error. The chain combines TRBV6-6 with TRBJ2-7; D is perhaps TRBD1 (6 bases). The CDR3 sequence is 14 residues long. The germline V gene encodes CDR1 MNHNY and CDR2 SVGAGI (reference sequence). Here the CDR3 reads CASSLARGAYEQYF. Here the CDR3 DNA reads TGTGCCAGTAGTTTGGCCAGGGGCGCTTACGAGCAGTACTTC.

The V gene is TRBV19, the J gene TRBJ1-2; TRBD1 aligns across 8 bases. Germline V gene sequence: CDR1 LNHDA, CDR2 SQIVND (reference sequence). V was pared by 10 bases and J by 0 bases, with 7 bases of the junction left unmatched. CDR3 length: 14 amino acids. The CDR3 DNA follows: TGTGCCACCTACAGGGGGACAGCTAACTATGGCTACACCTTC. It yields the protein CATYRGTANYGYTF.

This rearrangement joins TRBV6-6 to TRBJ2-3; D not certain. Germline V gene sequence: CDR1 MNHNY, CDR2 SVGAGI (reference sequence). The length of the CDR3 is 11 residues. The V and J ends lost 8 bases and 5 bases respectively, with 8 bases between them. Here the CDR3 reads CASEAEDTQYF. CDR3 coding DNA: TGTGCCAGCGAGGCGGAAGATACGCAGTATTTT.